This T cell receptor (beta chain) stems from a study of cytomegalovirus exposure and HLA in healthy donors. Notes on the study in general: What a later analysis reportedly showed was that an Asian-associated ancestry cluster had fewer N-insertions than the roughly 670-donor mean. By HLA locus, TCR association rates varied in a later analysis, with DRB1 showing the most and HLA-C the fewest. In a later analysis, several top co-occurrence clusters appeared linked to parvovirus B19, influenza, CMV and Epstein-Barr virus. After further analysis at a later stage, around 17,000 TCR beta sequences were associated with HLA alleles at 0.05 false discovery rate.

Comments on this clone: Its specificity is unknown.

13 Jbeta primers and 60 Vbeta primers were used for the PCR. The data were produced by immunoSEQ multiplex PCR, yet TCRdb's version contains in-frame clones alone and is incomplete. This table has roughly 48,000 clones, about three quarters appearing once. Sequencing was performed on PBMCs. This sequence originates from a woman in her thirties in good health and CMV-seronegative.

The CDR3: CAWSVPTTNEKLFF. The CDR3 DNA is TGTGCCTGGAGTGTCCCTACAACTAATGAAAAACTGTTTTTT. The rearrangement links TRBV30 to TRBJ1-4; D is unresolved. The V end lost 0 bases, the J end lost 0 bases, and 5 bases lay between the germline ends. Germline CDR1 and CDR2: GTSNPN and SVGIG (reference sequence). This CDR3 region has 14 residues. Looking up the rest from reference TRBV30 and TRBJ1-4 gives the full variable domain: SQTIHQWPATLVQPVGSPLSLECTVEGTSNPNLYWYRQAAGRGLQLLFYSVGIGQISSEVPQNLSASRPQDRQFILSSKKLLLSDSGFYLCAWSVPTTNEKLFFGSGTQLSVL.